One sample yielded the 9 T cell receptor beta chains listed below, sequenced in a study of shared clonotypes between healthy human individuals. Repertoires were generated with immunoSEQ multiplex PCR, while TCRdb's copy carries only in-frame clones and drops some. The sample consists of 1 million to 1.3 million clones, around 82% of them appearing once. The sequenced sample consisted of memory CD4+ T cells from PBMCs. Subset: CD45RA-negative fraction. These TCRs come from a man between 18 and 35 years old in good health. Some clones in this sample may be carry-over from other donors' samples.

This chain uses TRBV7-9 with TRBJ2-1; 10 nucleotides align to TRBD2. Germline V gives CDR1 SEHNR, CDR2 FQNEAQ (reference sequence). This CDR3 has 17 residues. V shed 5 bases and J 8 bases; nucleotides not matched to a gene: 15. CDR3 amino acids: CASSPLPGLAGVYEQFF. The CDR3 DNA follows: TGTGCCAGCAGCCCCCTCCCTGGGCTAGCGGGAGTTTATGAGCAGTTCTTC.

The table lists this clone with a count of one. The rearrangement uses TRBV5-1 and TRBJ2-3, with TRBD2 matching over 10 bases. V lost 3 bases to trimming and J lost 8 bases; unmatched junction nucleotides: 9. CDR1 and CDR2 (germline): SGHRS, YFSETQ. The CDR3 covers 15 residues. The CDR3 loop is CASSSSSGSSGTQYF. CDR3 DNA: TGCGCCAGCAGCTCTTCTAGCGGGAGTTCGGGTACGCAGTATTTT.

The gene calls are TRBV10-1 and TRBJ2-5; D is unclear. The J call is doubtful: the DNA matches TRBJ2-7 better. CDR3 size: 11 residues. Per the germline V gene, CDR1 is WNHNN and CDR2 is SYGVQD (reference sequence). CDR3 coding DNA: TGCGCCAGCCAAGGAAGCGACGAGCAGTACTTC. This gives the protein CASQGSDEQYF.

V usage is TRBV11-2 and J usage is TRBJ1-1; a possible D gene is TRBD1 (5 bases). CDR1 SGHAT and CDR2 FQNNGV come from the germline V gene. CDR3 length: 14 residues. V was clipped by 5 bases and J by 1 base, with 11 bases between them. As DNA, the CDR3 is TGTGCCAGCAGCCTAATAGGACAGAACACTGAAGCTTTCTTT. Amino acids: CASSLIGQNTEAFF. Using reference TRBV11-2 and TRBJ1-1 for the parts outside the CDR3, the full variable domain is EAGVAQSPRYKIIEKRQSVAFWCNPISGHATLYWYQQILGQGPKLLIQFQNNGVVDDSQLPKDRFSAERLKGVDSTLKIQPAKLEDSAVYLCASSLIGQNTEAFFGQGTRLTVV.

This rearrangement joins TRBV18 to TRBJ2-1, with unresolved D. Trimming removed 6 bases from V and 8 bases from J, with 20 bases in between. Germline values: CDR1 KGHSH, CDR2 LQKENI. CDR3 length equals 15 residues. The CDR3: CASSPNQRVLDEQFF. Written as DNA, the CDR3 is TGTGCCAGCTCCCCTAACCAGCGTGTTTTGGATGAGCAGTTCTTC. Filled out from reference TRBV18 and TRBJ2-1, the complete variable domain reads NAGVMQNPRHLVRRRGQEARLRCSPMKGHSHVYWYRQLPEEGLKFMVYLQKENIIDESGMPKERFSAEFPKEGPSILRIQQVVRGDSAAYFCASSPNQRVLDEQFFGPGTRLTVL.

V usage is TRBV6-5 and J usage is TRBJ1-2; 11 bases map to TRBD1. Germline CDR1 MNHEY, CDR2 SVGAGI. The CDR3 spans 15 residues. The ends lost 6 bases at V and 3 bases at J; junction bases unmatched: 6. The CDR3 DNA reads as TGTGCCAGCAGCTCCGGGACAGGGGGACACTATGGCTACACCTTC. Translation: CASSSGTGGHYGYTF.

Comment on this clone: Given a much more abundant clone one base away, this may be a read error. Within the sample, other DNA sequences also encode this same CDR3. The V gene is TRBV15, the J gene TRBJ2-7, with a tentative D call TRBD1 (6 bases). This CDR3 has 14 residues. CDR1 LNHNV and CDR2 YYDKDF come from the germline V gene (reference sequence). The CDR3 sequence: CATSRGQGRDEQYF. The CDR3 coding sequence is TGTGCCACCAGCAGAGGTCAGGGGCGAGACGAGCAGTACTTT.

As for this clone: At one end the junction does not follow the germline gene, possibly because of a read error. The chain has TRBV2 and TRBJ1-2, with 7 bases identical to TRBD1. The CDR3 is 16 amino acids. Per germline, CDR1 SNHLY and CDR2 FYNNEI. The CDR3 reads CASSEGVRQGKGGYTF. DNA for the CDR3: TGTGCCAGCAGCGAAGGTGTACGACAGGGCAAAGGGGGCTACACCTTC.

The chain couples TRBV18 to TRBJ1-1; D remains ambiguous. The CDR3 covers 15 residues. The germline V and J ends were trimmed by 3 bases and 1 base, with 12 bases remaining between them. In germline, CDR1 is KGHSH, CDR2 LQKENI. The CDR3 DNA is TGTGCCAGCTCACCCGGACGGCAGCCGAACACTGAAGCTTTCTTT. Encoded protein: CASSPGRQPNTEAFF.